Each of the 23 T cell receptor beta chains below was sequenced from the same sample in a study of cytomegalovirus exposure and HLA in healthy donors. 13 Jbeta primers and 60 Vbeta primers were used for the PCR. Assay used: immunoSEQ multiplex PCR; TCRdb lists only in-frame clones, some missing. The data hold roughly 220,000 clones, with roughly 80% observed a single time. The sequencing sample was made of PBMCs. The receptor set was obtained from a man aged 25-45 years in good health and CMV-seronegative.

The chain recombines TRBV23-1 with TRBJ1-1; the match to TRBD1 covers 8 bases. TRBV23-1 is recorded as an ORF, its role being uncertain. This CDR3 is 13 amino acids long. The J segment lost 9 bases and the V segment lost 3 bases, leaving 6 bases of the junction unmatched. CDR3 residues: CASSHFRQGKAFF. CDR3 DNA: TGCGCCAGCAGTCATTTTAGACAGGGGAAAGCTTTCTTT.

On this clone: Germline is not matched at one junction end, which may reflect a read error. CDR3 in amino acids: CSSSVGTSGTDTQYF. In DNA form, the CDR3 reads TGTTCCAGCAGCGTGGGGACTAGCGGGACAGATACGCAGTATTTT. The gene calls are TRBV7-9 and TRBJ2-3; 12 bases are a match to TRBD2. The CDR3 contains 15 residues. Germline CDR1 and CDR2: SEHNR and FQNEAQ (reference sequence).

The chain couples TRBV7-9 to TRBJ2-5; 9 positions match TRBD2. Germline V lookup: CDR1 SEHNR, CDR2 FQNEAQ (reference sequence). Trimming cost V 2 bases and J 2 bases; bases outside gene matches: 3. The CDR3 is 15 residues long. In DNA form, the CDR3 reads TGTGCCAGCAGCTTACTCCTAGCGGGACAAGAGACCCAGTACTTC. It yields the protein CASSLLLAGQETQYF.

This rearrangement joins TRBV5-1 to TRBJ1-1; 8 bases align to TRBD1. V was pared by 5 bases and J by 4 bases, with 4 bases of the junction left unmatched. Germline V gene lookup returns CDR1 SGHRS and CDR2 YFSETQ. This CDR3 region has 13 residues. CDR3 DNA sequence: TGCGCCAGCAGGCAGACAGGGGCCACTGAAGCTTTCTTT. It codes for CASRQTGATEAFF. Based on the CDR3 plus reference TRBV5-1 and TRBJ1-1, the full variable domain is KAGVTQTPRYLIKTRGQQVTLSCSPISGHRSVSWYQQTPGQGLQFLFEYFSETQRNKGNFPGRFSGRQFSNSRSEMNVSTLELGDSALYLCASRQTGATEAFFGQGTRLTVV.

The chain has TRBV7-9 and TRBJ1-2, with no clear D. This CDR3 is built from 13 residues. CDR1 and CDR2 from the germline V gene are SEHNR and FQNEAQ (reference sequence). V shed 6 bases and J shed 4 bases, with 12 bases lying between them. As DNA, the CDR3 is TGTGCCAGCAGTGGTTGGACTCTCTATGGCTACACCTTC. It translates to CASSGWTLYGYTF.

CDR3 DNA: TGTGCCAGCAGCGGACCACGGGGCGGGGGCTCCTACAATGAGCAGTTCTTC. This sequence encodes CASSGPRGGGSYNEQFF. V is TRBV9 and J is TRBJ2-1; TRBD2 matches at 7 bases. V lost 3 bases and J lost 0; bases outside the gene matches: 9. This CDR3 has 17 residues. Germline loops: CDR1 SGDLS, CDR2 YYNGEE. Drawing the rest from reference TRBV9 and TRBJ2-1, the complete variable domain is DSGVTQTPKHLITATGQRVTLRCSPRSGDLSVYWYQQSLDQGLQFLIQYYNGEERAKGNILERFSAQQFPDLHSELNLSSLELGDSALYFCASSGPRGGGSYNEQFFGPGTRLTVL.

This chain uses TRBV9 with TRBJ2-1; tentatively, D is TRBD2 (6 bases). The V gene lost 0 bases and the J gene lost 3 bases, with 10 bases spanning the gap. The CDR3 sequence is 15 residues long. Germline CDR1 SGDLS, CDR2 YYNGEE. CDR3 coding DNA: TGTGCCAGCAGCGTAGATGTGGGGGGCTACAATGAGCAGTTCTTC. This encodes CASSVDVGGYNEQFF.

V is TRBV28 and J is TRBJ1-4, with 8 nucleotides matching TRBD1. J gave up 7 bases and V 4 bases, and 14 bases lay outside the gene matches. The V gene's germline CDR1 is MDHEN and CDR2 SYDVKM. CDR3 length: 17 residues. CDR3 coding DNA: TGTGCCAGCAGTTCCCCTTCAGGGGGCGCGAGGAGTGAAAAACTGTTTTTT. The encoded protein is CASSSPSGGARSEKLFF.

The chain links TRBV28 to TRBJ2-3, with 7 bases that match TRBD2. Trimming at V came to 5 bases and at J to 1 base, leaving 6 bases not matched to a gene. This CDR3 contains 15 residues. Looked up from germline, CDR1 is MDHEN and CDR2 is SYDVKM. This CDR3 is CASSHAGVGTDTQYF. In DNA, the CDR3 is TGTGCCAGCAGTCACGCGGGGGTTGGCACAGATACGCAGTATTTT.

V gene TRBV10-2 combines with J gene TRBJ2-3; 13 nucleotides match TRBD2. CDR3 length equals 15 residues. Trimming cost V 7 bases and J 6 bases; bases outside gene matches: 7. The germline CDR1 and CDR2 sequences are WSHSY and SAAADI. CDR3 loop: CASKLAGGGFDTQYF. CDR3 in DNA: TGCGCCAGCAAACTAGCGGGGGGGGGTTTTGATACGCAGTATTTT.

The CDR3 DNA is TGCGCCAGCAGCTGGACCGTGGGACAGCAGAACACCGGGGAGCTGTTTTTT. Translation: CASSWTVGQQNTGELFF. This chain connects TRBV5-1 to TRBJ2-2; 7 nucleotides agree with TRBD1. The CDR3 consists of 17 residues. The germline V gene encodes CDR1 SGHRS and CDR2 YFSETQ. V was pared by 3 bases and J by 1 base, with 9 bases of the junction left unmatched.

This chain connects TRBV7-9 to TRBJ2-7; D possibly corresponds to TRBD2 (5 bases). The CDR3 has 12 amino acids. The V gene's germline CDR1 is SEHNR and CDR2 FQNEAQ (reference sequence). Deletions cut 3 bases from V and 2 bases from J, with 5 bases between. The CDR3 reads CASSFGTYEQYF. The CDR3 region has the DNA TGTGCCAGCAGCTTCGGGACCTACGAGCAGTACTTC.

The chain couples TRBV19 to TRBJ1-3, with D unresolved. Per germline, CDR1 LNHDA and CDR2 SQIVND (reference sequence). The V gene lost 6 bases and the J gene lost 2 bases, with 5 bases spanning the gap. There are 12 residues in the CDR3. The DNA of the CDR3 is TGTGCCAGTAGGAAGCCTGGAAACACCATATATTTT. Translating gives CASRKPGNTIYF.

The chain joins TRBV27 to TRBJ1-2, with TRBD1 matching 7 bases. CDR3 size: 15 residues. With V trimmed by 4 bases and J by 2 bases, 7 bases remained unmatched. The germline CDR1 and CDR2 sequences are MNHEY and SMNVEV (reference sequence). The CDR3 reads CASSYTGQLNYGYTF. Written as DNA, the CDR3 is TGTGCCAGCAGTTATACGGGACAGCTGAACTATGGCTACACCTTC.

The chain joins TRBV29-1 to TRBJ1-2; TRBD1 is a possible D gene (6 bases). This CDR3 is 14 amino acids long. CDR1 SQVTM and CDR2 ANQGSEA come from the germline V gene. V gave up 2 bases and J gave up 0 bases, with 10 bases separating them. In DNA, the CDR3 is TGCAGCGTTGAAAGCAGGGGCCCTAACTATGGCTACACCTTC. This encodes CSVESRGPNYGYTF.

In its sample, this clone was seen once. The V and J genes are TRBV4-1 and TRBJ2-3; tentative D call: TRBD1 (5 bases). The CDR3 runs to 16 residues. Trimming pared 3 bases from V and 0 bases from J, leaving 13 bases between. Per the germline V gene, CDR1 is MGHRA and CDR2 is YSYEKL. This CDR3 reads CASSQQRGFSTDTQYF. As DNA, the CDR3 is TGCGCCAGCAGCCAGCAAAGGGGTTTCAGCACAGATACGCAGTATTTT.

CDR3 bases: TGTGCCAGCAGTTTATGGTCGGGACTAGCGGGGGGACGGGTTAGCACAGATACGCAGTATTTT. Protein sequence: CASSLWSGLAGGRVSTDTQYF. The J gene is TRBJ2-3, the V gene TRBV28, with 15 nucleotides matching TRBD2. From germline, CDR1 is MDHEN and CDR2 SYDVKM. This CDR3 is built from 21 residues. The V and J ends lost 0 bases and 0 bases, in that order; junction bases with no gene match: 10.

The chain joins TRBV9 to TRBJ1-6, with D perhaps TRBD1 (6 bases). This CDR3 region has 16 residues. Germline V gene sequence: CDR1 SGDLS, CDR2 YYNGEE. Between the trimmed V and J ends, which lost 3 bases and 4 bases, there was a span of 14 bases. CDR3 nucleotide sequence: TGTGCCAGCAGCGAGGGGGGGACAAGGTATAATTCACCCCTCCACTTT. This translates into CASSEGGTRYNSPLHF.

The chain joins TRBV15 to TRBJ2-5, with 12 bases identical to TRBD1. The CDR3 has 15 amino acids. Germline CDR1 reads LNHNV; CDR2 reads YYDKDF (reference sequence). V lost 5 bases and J lost 5; bases outside the gene matches: 6. The CDR3 here is CATSFGTGGMETQYF. DNA of the CDR3: TGTGCCACCAGCTTCGGGACAGGGGGCATGGAGACCCAGTACTTC.

This sequence joins TRBV7-2 and TRBJ1-3; D remains ambiguous. The CDR3 consists of 14 residues. Deletions cut 3 bases from V and 4 bases from J, with 10 bases between. In germline, CDR1 is SGHTA, CDR2 FQGNSA. CDR3 nucleotide sequence: TGTGCCAGCAGCTTGCGAGGATCAGGAAACACCATATATTTT. Its protein is CASSLRGSGNTIYF. The full variable domain, in which reference TRBV7-2 and TRBJ1-3 provide the parts outside the CDR3, is GAGVSQSPSNKVTEKGKDVELRCDPISGHTALYWYRQSLGQGLEFLIYFQGNSAPDKSGLPSDRFSAERTGGSVSTLTIQRTQQEDSAVYLCASSLRGSGNTIYFGEGSWLTVV.

The CDR3 bases are TGTGCCACTTCTACCCCGGGTCTTACCATCCTGACTGAAGCTTTCTTT. Translated, it gives CATSTPGLTILTEAFF. The chain has TRBV28 and TRBJ1-1; D gene uncertain. V was shortened by 10 bases and J by 5 bases, with 26 bases between the two germline ends. From germline, CDR1 is MDHEN and CDR2 SYDVKM. This CDR3 is built from 16 residues.

This clone has just a few counts. V usage is TRBV5-1 and J usage is TRBJ2-3; perhaps TRBD2 as D (6 bases). Germline V CDR1 and CDR2: SGHRS, YFSETQ. The CDR3 is 16 amino acids. The V end was cut by 0 bases, the J end by 2 bases, with 13 bases between. CDR3 sequence reads: CASSLDGGINTDTQYF. CDR3 bases: TGCGCCAGCAGCTTGGACGGGGGAATAAACACAGATACGCAGTATTTT.

This chain links TRBV19 with TRBJ2-6; TRBD1 matches at 7 bases. This CDR3 is built from 17 residues. Germline CDR1 LNHDA, CDR2 SQIVND (reference sequence). V trimming: 5 bases; J trimming: 4 bases; junction bases outside the gene matches: 11. This CDR3 reads CASSLQNLGGGANVLTF. In DNA form, the CDR3 reads TGTGCCAGTAGTCTCCAGAACCTAGGGGGCGGGGCCAACGTCCTGACTTTC.